Following are 19 T cell receptor beta chains from one sample sequenced in a study of regulatory dendritic cells for organ transplantation. Sorted T cells were CFSE-labeled and cultured five to six days with allogeneic regulatory or mature dendritic cells at 1:10. Assay: immunoSEQ multiplex PCR; the TCRdb copy retains only in-frame clones and omits some. The sample shows over 20,000 clones, roughly 85% of them seen only once. These receptors' antigens are unknown. The specimen sequenced was naive CD4+ T cells from blood cultured with regulatory dendritic cells. This sample's subset: CD45RA+ naive T cells. The receptors here all came from a human donor in good health.

This chain joins TRBV5-4 and TRBJ2-3; TRBD2 matches 8 bases. V dropped 3 bases and J dropped 1; count of bases not matched to a gene: 4. The germline CDR1 and CDR2 sequences are SGHNT and YYREEE (reference sequence). The CDR3 covers 15 residues. The chain's CDR3 is CASSSELAGTDTQYF. For the CDR3, the DNA is TGTGCCAGCAGCTCGGAACTAGCGGGCACAGATACGCAGTATTTT.

This chain links TRBV11-2 with TRBJ2-5, with 12 bases lining up with TRBD2. The germline CDR1 and CDR2 sequences are SGHAT and FQNNGV. Germline trimming cut 5 bases from V and 5 bases from J; bases unmatched to any gene: 6. This CDR3 has 15 residues. CDR3 coding DNA: TGTGCCAGCAGCCGCGGGACTAGCGGGTACGAGACCCAGTACTTC. It encodes CASSRGTSGYETQYF.

V gene TRBV30 combines with J gene TRBJ1-5, with 7 positions matching TRBD1. V lost 3 bases and J lost 3; bases outside the gene matches: 5. CDR3 length: 14 residues. Germline CDR1 reads GTSNPN; CDR2 reads SVGIG (reference sequence). CDR3 nucleotide sequence: TGTGCCTGGAGGGCAGGGGGTGACAATCAGCCCCAGCATTTT. Protein product: CAWRAGGDNQPQHF.

This clone has just a few counts. This chain uses TRBV6-5 with TRBJ1-5, with TRBD1 matching over 10 bases. With 6 bases clipped from V and 6 bases from J, the junction kept 5 bases outside the gene matches. The CDR3 has 14 amino acids. Germline CDR1 reads MNHEY; CDR2 reads SVGAGI. As DNA, the CDR3 is TGTGCCAGCAGAACGACAGGGGGCGGTCAGCCCCAGCATTTT. Protein: CASRTTGGGQPQHF.

V gene TRBV4-1 combines with J gene TRBJ2-2; D call uncertain. The CDR3 contains 18 residues. CDR1 and CDR2 (germline): MGHRA, YSYEKL. V was shortened by 0 bases and J by 1 base, with 15 bases between the two germline ends. The CDR3: CASSQDLTAFLNTGELFF. CDR3 coding DNA: TGCGCCAGCAGCCAAGATCTGACTGCATTCTTGAACACCGGGGAGCTGTTTTTT.

The chain employs TRBV6-5 and TRBJ1-2; D unclear. Trimming removed 6 bases at V and 8 bases at J, with 13 bases between. CDR1 is MNHEY and CDR2 is SVGAGI in the germline V gene. This CDR3 comprises 12 residues. The CDR3 DNA reads as TGTGCCAGCAGGAGCGGACCTACAGGCTACACCTTC. Translation gives CASRSGPTGYTF.

The chain is built from TRBV11-2 and TRBJ1-4; D is perhaps TRBD1 (6 bases). Germline loops: CDR1 SGHAT, CDR2 FQNNGV. Deletions cut 6 bases from V and 8 bases from J, with 19 bases between. The CDR3 runs 15 residues. The CDR3 DNA reads TGTGCCAGCAGGACCACCGGGGGCGGGAGGGAAAAACTGTTTTTT. The encoded protein is CASRTTGGGREKLFF.

The chain is built from TRBV5-6 and TRBJ1-1; no clear D. The germline V gene encodes CDR1 SGHDT and CDR2 YYEEEE. CDR3 length equals 15 residues. V gave up 4 bases and J gave up 8 bases, with 21 bases separating them. In nucleotides, the CDR3 is TGTGCCAGCAGCCCCGCCCCCCCTGTACTCTACGAAGCTTTCTTT. It translates to CASSPAPPVLYEAFF.

The chain joins TRBV2 to TRBJ2-6; TRBD1 or TRBD2 may be the D gene (5 bases each). Trimming left V 9 bases short and J 0 bases short, with 9 bases between. The length of the CDR3 is 14 residues. Germline CDR1 and CDR2: SNHLY and FYNNEI. CDR3 coding DNA: TGTGCCAGTTACGGGGCCTCTGGGGCCAACGTCCTGACTTTC. This encodes CASYGASGANVLTF.

The chain is built from TRBV30 and TRBJ2-3; 10 nucleotides align to TRBD1. Germline CDR1 is GTSNPN and CDR2 is SVGIG (reference sequence). The CDR3 is 13 amino acids. Trimming cost V 7 bases and J 1 base; bases outside gene matches: 2. The CDR3 here is CAFGTGGTDTQYF. CDR3 DNA sequence: TGTGCCTTTGGGACAGGGGGCACAGATACGCAGTATTTT.

This clone was counted a single time. This rearrangement joins TRBV29-1 to TRBJ1-1, with 8 bases aligning to TRBD1. The CDR3 loop spans 13 amino acids. Germline CDR1 is SQVTM and CDR2 is ANQGSEA. Trimming removed 4 bases from V and 0 bases from J; junction bases left unmatched: 1. Here the CDR3 reads CSVGGQVNTEAFF. The DNA of the CDR3 is TGCAGCGTTGGGGGACAGGTGAACACTGAAGCTTTCTTT.

The V and J genes are TRBV18 and TRBJ2-1; D gene uncertain. CDR3 size: 14 residues. From germline, CDR1 is KGHSH and CDR2 LQKENI. The germline V and J ends were trimmed by 2 bases and 6 bases, with 11 bases remaining between them. CDR3 coding DNA: TGTGCCAGCTCACCAAGGACCGGGCCCAATGAGCAGTTCTTC. Protein sequence: CASSPRTGPNEQFF.

This chain joins TRBV15 and TRBJ2-1; 13 bases align to TRBD2. The CDR3 loop spans 20 amino acids. V shed 0 bases and J 3 bases; nucleotides not matched to a gene: 11. CDR1 and CDR2 (germline): LNHNV, YYDKDF (reference sequence). The DNA of the CDR3 is TGTGCCACCAGCAGAGACGCAAGTCAGGGACTAGCGGGAAGCTACAATGAGCAGTTCTTC. Translation gives CATSRDASQGLAGSYNEQFF.

This clone was observed a handful of times. The chain combines TRBV19 with TRBJ2-7; D is undetermined. V dropped 0 bases and J dropped 4 bases, with 7 bases sitting between them. Looked up from germline, CDR1 is LNHDA and CDR2 is SQIVND (reference sequence). The CDR3 consists of 13 residues. CDR3 protein: CASSIDTGYEQYF. As DNA, the CDR3 is TGTGCCAGTAGTATAGATACGGGTTACGAGCAGTACTTC. Together with reference TRBV19 and TRBJ2-7, the CDR3 gives the full variable domain: DGGITQSPKYLFRKEGQNVTLSCEQNLNHDAMYWYRQDPGQGLRLIYYSQIVNDFQKGDIAEGYSVSREKKESFPLTVTSAQKNPTAFYLCASSIDTGYEQYFGPGTRLTVT.

The chain employs TRBV28 and TRBJ1-5; no clear D gene. Per germline, CDR1 MDHEN and CDR2 SYDVKM. V was clipped by 4 bases and J by 0 bases, with 13 bases between them. The CDR3 has 16 residues. CDR3 residues: CASSSIRAYSNQPQHF. The CDR3 nucleotides read TGTGCCAGCAGTTCTATCAGAGCTTATAGCAATCAGCCCCAGCATTTT.

The chain joins TRBV19 to TRBJ1-3; unclear D gene. The germline gives CDR1 LNHDA, CDR2 SQIVND (reference sequence). This CDR3 is 17 amino acids long. Trimming took off 3 bases at V and 0 bases at J, with 15 bases between the two ends. The CDR3: CASSIPADPYSGNTIYF. CDR3 nucleotide sequence: TGTGCCAGTAGTATCCCCGCGGACCCCTACTCTGGAAACACCATATATTTT.

The rearrangement links TRBV10-3 to TRBJ2-1; tentative D call: TRBD1 (7 bases). The CDR3 sequence is 15 residues long. V was trimmed by 4 bases and J by 6 bases, leaving 16 bases between them. Germline-derived CDR1 and CDR2 are ENHRY and SYGVKD. CDR3 sequence reads: CAISASGGHGNEQFF. The CDR3 DNA is TGTGCCATCAGTGCCTCAGGGGGGCACGGCAATGAGCAGTTCTTC.

The chain combines TRBV5-4 with TRBJ1-2; D unclear. Per the germline V gene, CDR1 is SGHNT and CDR2 is YYREEE (reference sequence). The V and J ends lost 2 bases and 4 bases respectively, with 9 bases between them. The CDR3 contains 13 residues. DNA of the CDR3: TGTGCCAGCAGCTTCGGGGAGCTCTATGGCTACACCTTC. The encoded protein is CASSFGELYGYTF.

The DNA for the CDR3 is TGTGCCAGCGCAAGAGCCCTAGCGGGGGGGAGTGATACGCAGTATTTT. Translation: CASARALAGGSDTQYF. The chain carries TRBV25-1 and TRBJ2-3; 12 bases fit TRBD2. The CDR3 has 16 residues. Germline CDR1 MGHDK, CDR2 SYGVNS. After removal of 8 bases from V and 6 bases from J, the junction contained 12 bases not matched to a gene. The complete variable domain, with remaining parts taken from reference TRBV25-1 and TRBJ2-3, reads EADIYQTPRYLVIGTGKKITLECSQTMGHDKMYWYQQDPGMELHLIHYSYGVNSTEKGDLSSESTVSRIRTEHFPLTLESARPSHTSQYLCASARALAGGSDTQYFGPGTRLTVL.